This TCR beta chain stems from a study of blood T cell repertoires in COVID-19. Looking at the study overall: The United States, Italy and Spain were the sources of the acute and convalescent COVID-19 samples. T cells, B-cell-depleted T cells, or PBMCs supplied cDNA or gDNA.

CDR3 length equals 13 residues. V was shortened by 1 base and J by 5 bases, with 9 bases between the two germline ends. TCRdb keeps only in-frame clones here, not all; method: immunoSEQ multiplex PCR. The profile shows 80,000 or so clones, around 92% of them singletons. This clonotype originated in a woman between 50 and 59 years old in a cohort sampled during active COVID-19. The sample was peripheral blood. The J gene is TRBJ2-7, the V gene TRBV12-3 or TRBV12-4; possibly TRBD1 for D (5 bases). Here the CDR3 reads CASSLGPRDEQYF. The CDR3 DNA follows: TGTGCCAGCAGTTTAGGACCCAGGGACGAGCAGTACTTC.